The T cell receptor beta chain described here comes from a study of beta chain features in type 1 diabetes (dated by TCRdb to between 2018 and 2020). At the level of the whole study: No differences in mean age, gender distribution, total cell number or subset yield were found between patients and healthy donors. A total of 100 million to 140 million sorted cells were examined across all samples, and the number of cells per subset was strongly correlated with RNA yield. Regulatory and stem cell-like memory subsets were isolated from only 8 patients and roughly 8 healthy donors, whereas naive and central memory subsets came from all 30 or so donors. In the study, recently diagnosed type 1 diabetes patients and matched healthy donors were compared on the TCRB repertoires of their sorted circulating CD4+ T cell subsets.

The investigation overall reported the following: PCR might favor shorter templates, but patient and control samples were amplified and corrected together, so any skew would affect both groups equally. Naive, central memory and regulatory TCRB repertoires appeared to be more similar among patients than among healthy donors. Because cDNA was sequenced instead of genomic DNA, highly expressing activated cells could be over-represented, though the groups showed no difference in activation or CD3 levels. In all four CD4+ subsets, TCRB CDR3 length was moderately but significantly shorter in type 1 diabetes patients. At VDJ recombination sites, type 1 diabetes patients had fewer insertions and more deleted nucleotides, which implies abnormalities in thymic rearrangement. HLA sub-analyses involved small numbers of individuals, so any influence of HLA type on TCRB rearrangement remained unresolved.

A remark on this clone: The antigen it recognizes is unknown. The input lacks base qualities; no much larger clone sits a single base away.

The entire amount of isolated RNA was reverse transcribed using the High Capacity cDNA Reverse Transcription Kit, so the sequenced TCRB transcripts were expressed ones. Deep immunoSEQ sequencing was applied to naive, central memory and regulatory T cell samples, giving an average of approximately 3.8 million total reads per sample. Sorted cells were lysed in RLT buffer, and RNA was extracted using DNase-treated RNeasy Micro or Mini kits according to cell number. To prevent cross-contamination, every cell subset was processed on its own, while patient and healthy donor samples were processed together. Using the immunoSEQ multiplex PCR, TCRB sequences were amplified from cDNA into 87-bp fragments spanning the CDR3 region. Sequencing of the amplicons was performed on the Illumina HiSeq platform. For the original study's pipeline: Synthetic template baselines were used to correct PCR bias computationally, reads within Hamming distance 2 were collapsed together, and singletons that could not be merged were discarded. Reads were aligned against IMGT so that V, D and J genes, CDR3 length and insertions or deletions at six rearrangement sites could be assigned. Within each subset, clonotype counts were normalized to sorted cell number, and only after that were true diversity and Gini coefficients computed with the tcR R package. The overlap coefficient, calculated on TCRB nucleotide sequences, was used to measure repertoire sharing. Out-of-frame TCRB sequences from naive cells were analyzed as a proxy for the pre-selection repertoire. Imported from immuneACCESS, the table was reduced by TCRdb to in-frame sequences with V and J called. These copies leave out some clones; in studies compared against another copy, an unresolved V gene accounts for under half, and the cause of the remainder is not known. D and trimming were read from the DNA, whereas the V and J calls and clone size are those reported in that table. The sample table lists about 620,000 clones, 15% of them with a count of one. The ten largest clones capture about 0.097% of the sample.

A single peripheral blood draw of approximately 0.11 L on average was collected from each donor into heparinised tubes. A BD FACSAria II was used to sort naive, central memory, regulatory and stem cell-like memory CD4+ T cells with a panel that included CD45RO, CCR7, CD25, CD127, CD95 and CD27. All sorted populations exceeded 95% purity. PBMCs were isolated right away by Lymphoprep density gradient centrifugation and were stained directly, without culture. To minimize batch effects, samples were stained and sorted in pairs, one healthy donor with one patient per experiment. The sequence came from a young man in good health. Sequencing input: naive CD4+ T cells from blood. The intended sense of this specimen's cell subset or site label: true naive CD4+ T cells.

The DNA is TGTGCCAGCAGCTTAGTGACAGGGTTGACCTACGAGCAGTACTTC. This sequence encodes CASSLVTGLTYEQYF. The receptor chain draws on TRBV11-2 and TRBJ2-7, and 7 bases in between align with TRBD1. The germline V gene supplies CDR1 SGHAT and CDR2 FQNNGV. Including cysteine and phenylalanine, the CDR3 has 15 amino acids. CDR3 DNA is the only sequence kept; it has 45 bases, read in frame from the first base. V lost 1 base and J lost 2 bases, and the count of bases not matched to a germline gene is 5.